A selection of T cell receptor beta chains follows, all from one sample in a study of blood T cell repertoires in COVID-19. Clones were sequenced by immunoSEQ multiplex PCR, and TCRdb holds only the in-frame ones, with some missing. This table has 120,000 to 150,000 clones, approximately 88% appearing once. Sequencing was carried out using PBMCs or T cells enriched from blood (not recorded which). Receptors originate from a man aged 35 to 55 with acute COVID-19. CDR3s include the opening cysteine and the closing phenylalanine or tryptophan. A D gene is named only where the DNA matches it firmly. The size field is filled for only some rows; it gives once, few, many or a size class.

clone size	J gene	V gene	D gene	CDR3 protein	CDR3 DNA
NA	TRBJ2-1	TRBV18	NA	CASSPTGLGDGEQFF	TGTGCCAGCTCACCTACCGGACTCGGAGACGGTGAGCAGTTCTTC
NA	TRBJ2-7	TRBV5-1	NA	CASKKEVLDTPSYEQYF	TGCGCCAGCAAAAAGGAGGTCCTCGACACTCCGTCCTACGAGCAGTACTTC
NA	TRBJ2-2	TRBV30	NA	CAWSVRQASNTGELFF	TGTGCCTGGAGTGTAAGGCAGGCCTCGAACACCGGGGAGCTGTTTTTT
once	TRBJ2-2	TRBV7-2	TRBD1	CASSTEQGAYGELFF	TGTGCCAGCAGCACGGAACAGGGGGCTTACGGGGAGCTGTTTTTT
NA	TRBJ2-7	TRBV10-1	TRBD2	CASSESVAGAYEQYF	TGCGCCAGCAGTGAGTCTGTAGCGGGGGCCTACGAGCAGTACTTC
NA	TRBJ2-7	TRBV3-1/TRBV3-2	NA	CASSQTREQYF	TGTGCCAGCAGCCAAACCAGGGAGCAGTACTTC
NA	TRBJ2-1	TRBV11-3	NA	CASSSGSGDEQFF	TGTGCCAGCAGCTCGGGGAGTGGTGATGAGCAGTTCTTC
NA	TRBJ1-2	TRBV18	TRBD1	CASSPLSPGQGENGYTF	TGTGCCAGCTCACCTTTGTCCCCGGGACAGGGGGAGAATGGCTACACCTTC
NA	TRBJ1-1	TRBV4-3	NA	CASSQDTGNTEAFF	TGCGCCAGCAGCCAAGACACAGGGAACACTGAAGCTTTCTTT
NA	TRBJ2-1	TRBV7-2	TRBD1	CASSPGRDRGRNEQFF	TGTGCCAGCAGCCCAGGGCGGGACAGGGGGCGGAATGAGCAGTTCTTC
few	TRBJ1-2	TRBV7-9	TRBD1	CASTKGQGEGGYTF	TGTGCCAGCACCAAGGGACAGGGGGAAGGTGGCTACACCTTC
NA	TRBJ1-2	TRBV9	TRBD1	CASTLSALPGQGSNYGYTF	TGTGCCAGCACTCTCTCAGCCTTACCGGGACAGGGGAGTAACTATGGCTACACCTTC
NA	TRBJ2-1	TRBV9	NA	CASSVDASSSYNEQFF	TGTGCCAGCAGCGTTGATGCTTCCAGCTCCTACAATGAGCAGTTCTTC
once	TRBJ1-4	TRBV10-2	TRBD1	CASSEARGSANEKLFF	TGCGCCAGCAGTGAAGCCAGGGGGTCAGCTAATGAAAAACTGTTTTTT
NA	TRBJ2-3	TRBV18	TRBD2	CASSPLGGSDTDTQYF	TGTGCCAGCTCACCTTTGGGGGGGAGTGACACAGATACGCAGTATTTT
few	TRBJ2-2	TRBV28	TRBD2	CASLRGGTNTGELFF	TGTGCCAGCCTCCGGGGGGGGACGAACACCGGGGAGCTGTTTTTT
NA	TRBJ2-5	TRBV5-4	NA	CASSFYREETQYF	TGTGCCAGCAGCTTTTACAGGGAAGAGACCCAGTACTTC
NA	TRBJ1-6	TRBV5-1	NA	CASKMTESRNSPLHF	TGCGCCAGCAAGATGACAGAGTCACGGAATTCACCCCTCCACTTT
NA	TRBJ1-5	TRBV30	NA	CAWSSGAIQPQHF	TGTGCCTGGTCGTCAGGCGCGATCCAGCCCCAGCATTTT
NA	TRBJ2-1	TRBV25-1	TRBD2	CASSGRLAGGGEQFF	TGTGCCAGCAGTGGGAGACTAGCGGGAGGGGGGGAGCAGTTCTTC
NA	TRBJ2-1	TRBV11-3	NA	CASSFGEDNEQFF	TGTGCCAGCAGCTTTGGTGAGGACAATGAGCAGTTCTTC
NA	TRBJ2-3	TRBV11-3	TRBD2	CASSSQPRVAGSSCTDTQYF	TGTGCCAGCAGCTCCCAGCCGAGGGTAGCGGGGTCCTCTTGCACAGATACGCAGTATTTT
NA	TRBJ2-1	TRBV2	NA	CASSQGVTPPYNEQFF	TGTGCCAGCTCCCAAGGGGTAACCCCCCCGTACAATGAGCAGTTCTTC
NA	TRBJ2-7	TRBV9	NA	CASSDSSHEQYF	TGTGCCAGCAGCGACAGTTCCCACGAGCAGTACTTC
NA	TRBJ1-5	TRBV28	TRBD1	CASSLLVGTGDSQPQHF	TGTGCCAGCAGTTTATTGGTAGGGACAGGCGATAGTCAGCCCCAGCATTTT
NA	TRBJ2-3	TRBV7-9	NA	CASSLSGTPSLSTDTQYF	TGTGCCAGCAGCTTAAGTGGAACACCTAGTCTTAGCACAGATACGCAGTATTTT
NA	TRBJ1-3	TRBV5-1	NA	CASSRTSSGNTIYF	TGCGCCAGCAGCCGAACCAGCTCTGGAAACACCATATATTTT
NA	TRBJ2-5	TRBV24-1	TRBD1	CATSGTGRVPETQYF	TGTGCCACCAGTGGGACAGGGAGAGTCCCTGAGACCCAGTACTTC
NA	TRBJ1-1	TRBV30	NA	CAWSWGLNTEAFF	TGTGCCTGGAGTTGGGGCCTGAACACTGAAGCTTTCTTT
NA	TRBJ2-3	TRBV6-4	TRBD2	CASSDGTSGGADTQYF	TGTGCCAGCAGTGACGGGACTAGCGGGGGGGCAGATACGCAGTATTTT
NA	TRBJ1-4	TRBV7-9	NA	CASSLGQNNEKLFF	TGTGCCAGCAGCTTAGGACAGAATAATGAAAAACTGTTTTTT
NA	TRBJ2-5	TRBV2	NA	CASSQIQIKTQYF	TGTGCCAGCAGTCAGATACAAATAAAGACCCAGTACTTC
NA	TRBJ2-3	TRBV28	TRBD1	CASSPLGQGDTDTQYF	TGTGCCAGCAGTCCCTTGGGACAGGGGGACACAGATACGCAGTATTTT
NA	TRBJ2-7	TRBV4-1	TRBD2	CASSLTWTSAAYEQYF	TGCGCCAGCAGTCTTACCTGGACTAGCGCCGCCTACGAGCAGTACTTC
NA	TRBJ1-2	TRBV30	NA	CARSPGANYGYTF	TGTGCCCGCTCTCCCGGGGCTAACTATGGCTACACCTTC
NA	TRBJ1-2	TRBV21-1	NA	CASSTNQGDSLNQDYGYTF	TGTGCCAGCAGCACAAACCAGGGGGACAGCCTAAACCAGGACTATGGCTACACCTTC
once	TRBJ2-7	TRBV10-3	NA	CAISGGDLIYEQYF	TGTGCCATCAGTGGTGGGGACTTGATCTACGAGCAGTACTTC
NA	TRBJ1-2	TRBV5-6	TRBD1	CASIRTGGTSGYTF	TGTGCCAGTATTCGGACAGGGGGAACGAGTGGCTACACCTTC
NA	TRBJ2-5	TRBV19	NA	CASSVGPTQETQYF	TGTGCCAGTAGTGTGGGCCCCACCCAAGAGACCCAGTACTTC
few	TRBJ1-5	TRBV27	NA	CASSFIQNQPQHF	TGTGCCAGCAGTTTTATCCAGAATCAGCCCCAGCATTTT
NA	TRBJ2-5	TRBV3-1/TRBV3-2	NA	CASSPFLSETQYF	TGTGCCAGCAGCCCCTTCCTTTCAGAGACCCAGTACTTC
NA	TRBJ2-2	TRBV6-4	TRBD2	CASSELAGNTGELFF	TGTGCCAGCAGTGAGTTAGCGGGCAACACCGGGGAGCTGTTTTTT